These 15 T cell receptor beta chains were all obtained from the same sample, sequenced in a study of OX40 agonist ivuxolimab in advanced cancers. The library was made by the immunoSEQ multiplex PCR assay. TCRdb holds this immuneACCESS table with in-frame rearrangements only. Some clones are missing; in checked studies, unresolved V genes explain under half, and the rest has no known cause. In all, the sample holds about 54,000 clones, and approximately 90% of those were seen once. The ten biggest clones cover 7.5% to 9.5% of the sample. This specimen was CD4+ or CD8+ T cells sorted from blood, taken in a trial of the OX40 agonist ivuxolimab. The source of these receptors is an adult with an advanced solid tumor such as melanoma, head and neck, liver or kidney cancer.

The chain has TRBV19 and TRBJ2-1; 11 bases match TRBD2. The CDR3 has 15 residues. Germline V gene data show CDR1 as LNHDA and CDR2 as SQIVND (reference sequence). J gave up 6 bases and V 3 bases, and 4 bases lay outside the gene matches. The CDR3 DNA reads as TGTGCCAGTAGTATGTGGCTAGCGGGGGGCAATGAGCAGTTCTTC. It codes for CASSMWLAGGNEQFF.

The rearrangement joins TRBV27 to TRBJ1-2; 7 nucleotides match TRBD1. Germline V gene sequence: CDR1 MNHEY, CDR2 SMNVEV (reference sequence). V gave up 5 bases and J gave up 1 base; unmatched junction bases: 7. This CDR3 has 15 amino acids. CDR3 bases: TGTGCCAGCAGTACTACAGGGGCCTATAACTATGGCTACACCTTC. Protein product: CASSTTGAYNYGYTF.

The chain joins TRBV27 to TRBJ1-1; D ambiguous. This CDR3 is built from 14 residues. V gave up 7 bases and J gave up 3 bases, with 15 bases separating them. Germline CDR1 reads MNHEY; CDR2 reads SMNVEV (reference sequence). CDR3 protein: CASKQVWAYTEAFF. The CDR3 DNA is TGTGCCAGCAAGCAAGTTTGGGCGTACACTGAAGCTTTCTTT.

By share, this clone ranks as medium-sized. This chain links TRBV6-4 with TRBJ2-1, with 11 nucleotides matching TRBD2. The J segment lost 3 bases and the V segment lost 2 bases, leaving 3 bases of the junction unmatched. The CDR3 covers 16 residues. CDR1 and CDR2 (germline): MRHNA, SNTAGT. CDR3 region: CASSDNSGGGYNEQFF. DNA for the CDR3: TGTGCCAGCAGTGACAATAGCGGGGGGGGCTACAATGAGCAGTTCTTC.

The rearrangement joins TRBV6-5 to TRBJ2-3; TRBD2 aligns across 10 bases. Germline CDR1 MNHEY, CDR2 SVGAGI. The trim removed 10 bases at V and 4 bases at J, leaving 5 bases unmatched. The CDR3 is 13 amino acids. The CDR3 DNA is TGTGCCACGGGGACTAGCGTTGCAGATACGCAGTATTTT. Translating gives CATGTSVADTQYF.

This sequence joins TRBV9 and TRBJ2-7, with D possibly TRBD1 on 6 matching bases. V was cut by 0 bases and J by 2 bases, with 9 bases left in between. The germline CDR1 and CDR2 sequences are SGDLS and YYNGEE. This CDR3 is 14 amino acids long. The CDR3 coding sequence is TGTGCCAGCAGCGTAGTACAGGGCGCCTACGAGCAGTACTTC. It specifies CASSVVQGAYEQYF.

The chain employs TRBV27 and TRBJ1-1; D uncertain. CDR1 is MNHEY, CDR2 SMNVEV, per germline (reference sequence). This CDR3 has 13 residues. V was trimmed by 5 bases and J by 2 bases, leaving 9 bases between them. The CDR3 loop is CASSVYQNTEAFF. CDR3 sequence (DNA): TGTGCCAGCAGTGTTTACCAAAACACTGAAGCTTTCTTT.

This clone was seen more than once but under ten times. The CDR3 sequence: CASSPGQGYGYTF. As DNA, the CDR3 is TGTGCCAGCAGTCCCGGACAGGGCTATGGCTACACCTTC. V gene TRBV27 combines with J gene TRBJ1-2; 8 nucleotides line up with TRBD1. V was clipped by 5 bases and J by 4 bases; unmatched bases: 3. In germline, CDR1 is MNHEY, CDR2 SMNVEV (reference sequence). The CDR3 is 13 amino acids.

This clone was counted a single time. The CDR3 protein is CAWSPVPGPLYGYTF. The CDR3 bases are TGTGCCTGGAGTCCCGTACCGGGACCCCTTTATGGCTACACCTTC. The genes are TRBV30 and TRBJ1-2; D perhaps matches TRBD1 (5 bases). The V end lost 2 bases, the J end lost 5 bases, and 18 bases lay between the germline ends. In germline, CDR1 is GTSNPN, CDR2 SVGIG (reference sequence). This CDR3 is built from 15 residues.

The chain is built from TRBV7-8 and TRBJ1-2, with D possibly being TRBD1 (6 bases). The germline CDR1 and CDR2 sequences are SGHVS and FQNEAQ. V lost 2 bases to trimming and J lost 4 bases, with 8 bases between them. This CDR3 comprises 13 residues. The CDR3 reads CASSLPDSYGYTF. The CDR3 coding sequence is TGTGCCAGCAGCTTACCGGACAGCTATGGCTACACCTTC.

This chain connects TRBV9 to TRBJ1-5; TRBD1 agrees at 8 bases. CDR1 is SGDLS and CDR2 is YYNGEE in the germline V gene. V gave up 3 bases and J gave up 0 bases; unmatched junction bases: 2. This CDR3 is 15 amino acids long. The CDR3: CASSGGQDSNQPQHF. The CDR3, as DNA: TGTGCCAGCAGCGGGGGACAGGATAGCAATCAGCCCCAGCATTTT.

This clone was counted between two and nine times. This chain links TRBV6-5 with TRBJ2-5, with 10 nucleotides matching TRBD2. Germline CDR1 reads MNHEY; CDR2 reads SVGAGI. The CDR3 extends over 15 amino acids. The trim removed 6 bases at V and 2 bases at J, leaving 6 bases unmatched. The DNA of the CDR3 is TGTGCCAGCAGCCCTAGGACTAGCGGACAAGAGACCCAGTACTTC. Translating gives CASSPRTSGQETQYF.

The rearrangement joins TRBV27 to TRBJ2-7; D is ambiguous. Per germline, CDR1 MNHEY and CDR2 SMNVEV (reference sequence). Trimming left V 5 bases short and J 4 bases short, with 12 bases between. The CDR3 is 13 amino acids. Here the CDR3 reads CASSLTPLYEQYF. CDR3 DNA: TGTGCCAGCAGTCTTACCCCGCTTTACGAGCAGTACTTC.

The chain couples TRBV7-9 to TRBJ2-7; TRBD2 aligns across 10 bases. The V gene's germline CDR1 is SEHNR and CDR2 FQNEAQ (reference sequence). Trimming at V came to 3 bases and at J to 4 bases, leaving 3 bases not matched to a gene. The CDR3 has 14 residues. CDR3 sequence reads: CASSFTSGAYEQYF. The CDR3, as DNA: TGTGCCAGCAGCTTCACTAGCGGGGCGTACGAGCAGTACTTC.

The rearrangement joins TRBV7-2 to TRBJ1-1; D perhaps matches TRBD1 (5 bases). The CDR3 runs 13 residues. CDR1 SGHTA and CDR2 FQGNSA come from the germline V gene. V lost 5 bases and J lost 5, with 12 bases in between. The CDR3: CASSGDRLTEAFF. The CDR3 nucleotides read TGTGCCAGCAGCGGCGACAGATTGACTGAAGCTTTCTTT. The complete variable domain, with remaining parts taken from reference TRBV7-2 and TRBJ1-1, reads GAGVSQSPSNKVTEKGKDVELRCDPISGHTALYWYRQSLGQGLEFLIYFQGNSAPDKSGLPSDRFSAERTGGSVSTLTIQRTQQEDSAVYLCASSGDRLTEAFFGQGTRLTVV.